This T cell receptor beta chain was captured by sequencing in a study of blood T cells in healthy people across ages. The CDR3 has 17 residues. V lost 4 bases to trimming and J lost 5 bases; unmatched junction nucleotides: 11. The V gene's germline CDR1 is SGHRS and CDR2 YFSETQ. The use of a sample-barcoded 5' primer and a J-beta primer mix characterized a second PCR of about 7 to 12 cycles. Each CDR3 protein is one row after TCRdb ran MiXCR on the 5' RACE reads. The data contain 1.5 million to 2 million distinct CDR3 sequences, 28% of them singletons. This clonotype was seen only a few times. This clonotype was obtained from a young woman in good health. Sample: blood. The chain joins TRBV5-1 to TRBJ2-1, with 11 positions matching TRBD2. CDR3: CASSPPSLAGGNNEQFF. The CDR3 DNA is TGCGCCAGCAGCCCCCCCTCGCTAGCGGGGGGAAACAATGAGCAGTTCTTC. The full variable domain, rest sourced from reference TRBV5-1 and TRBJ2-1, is KAGVTQTPRYLIKTRGQQVTLSCSPISGHRSVSWYQQTPGQGLQFLFEYFSETQRNKGNFPGRFSGRQFSNSRSEMNVSTLELGDSALYLCASSPPSLAGGNNEQFFGPGTRLTVL.